These 6 T cell receptor beta chains came from one sample sequenced in a study of blood T cells in healthy people across ages. A sample-barcoded 5' primer and a J-beta primer mix were used in a second PCR of roughly 6 to 11 cycles. TCRdb itself ran the 5' RACE reads through MiXCR, one entry per CDR3 protein. Of fewer than 950,000 distinct CDR3 sequences listed, roughly 53% were seen once; the top ten hold approximately 40%. Sequencing was done on a sample of blood. The source of these receptors is a man older than 75 in good health.

This clonotype came up many times. The chain recombines TRBV9 with TRBJ2-7; 8 bases agree with TRBD2. This CDR3 has 15 residues. The V and J ends lost 4 bases and 4 bases, in that order; junction bases with no gene match: 10. From germline, CDR1 is SGDLS and CDR2 YYNGEE. The DNA for the CDR3 is TGTGCCAGCAGCCCCTCGGCGGCGGGAGGATACGAGCAGTACTTC. Amino acids: CASSPSAAGGYEQYF.

The genes are TRBV7-2 and TRBJ2-1, with D perhaps TRBD1 (5 bases). This CDR3 has 14 residues. The V gene lost 5 bases and the J gene lost 8 bases, with 16 bases spanning the gap. The germline V gene has CDR1 SGHTA and CDR2 FQGNSA. The DNA of the CDR3 is TGTGCCAGCAGCGTAGGGGTTGGATTCGATGAGCAGTTCTTC. This codes for CASSVGVGFDEQFF.

This clonotype occurred many times. The chain is built from TRBV15 and TRBJ2-5, with D tentatively TRBD2 (5 bases). Germline CDR1 LNHNV, CDR2 YYDKDF (reference sequence). The CDR3 spans 13 residues. V shed 2 bases and J shed 5 bases, with 9 bases lying between them. This CDR3 reads CATSRYGGETQYF. The CDR3 DNA follows: TGTGCCACCAGCAGATATGGCGGGGAGACCCAGTACTTC. The full variable domain, in which reference TRBV15 and TRBJ2-5 provide the parts outside the CDR3, is DAMVIQNPRYQVTQFGKPVTLSCSQTLNHNVMYWYQQKSSQAPKLLFHYYDKDFNNEADTPDNFQSRRPNTSFCFLDIRSPGLGDTAMYLCATSRYGGETQYFGPGTRLLVL.

The table lists this clonotype with a count of one. The chain joins TRBV6-1 to TRBJ2-3, with D hard to call. This CDR3 is built from 14 residues. Trimming cost V 2 bases and J 2 bases, with 8 bases left between them. Germline CDR1 reads MNHNS; CDR2 reads SASEGT. CDR3 coding DNA: TGTGCCAGCAGTGAATACATAGCCACAGATACGCAGTATTTT. Translation gives CASSEYIATDTQYF.

The CDR3 reads CASSVLATDEQFF. The CDR3 nucleotides are TGTGCCAGCAGCGTACTAGCTACCGATGAGCAGTTCTTC. The rearrangement joins TRBV9 to TRBJ2-1, with a possible D match to TRBD2 (5 bases). Germline lookup yields CDR1 SGDLS and CDR2 YYNGEE. V shed 1 base and J shed 8 bases, with 10 bases lying between them. The CDR3 sequence is 13 residues long. Based on the CDR3 plus reference TRBV9 and TRBJ2-1, the full variable domain is DSGVTQTPKHLITATGQRVTLRCSPRSGDLSVYWYQQSLDQGLQFLIQYYNGEERAKGNILERFSAQQFPDLHSELNLSSLELGDSALYFCASSVLATDEQFFGPGTRLTVL.

This clonotype was counted only a few times. The V call is TRBV4-2, the J call TRBJ2-7; TRBD1 is a possible D gene (6 bases). The V end lost 0 bases, the J end lost 5 bases, and 17 bases lay between the germline ends. This CDR3 has 16 amino acids. Looked up from germline, CDR1 is LGHNA and CDR2 is YNFKEQ. CDR3 DNA: TGTGCCAGCAGCCAAGATCTTTGGGACACCAAAAACGAGCAGTACTTC. Its translation is CASSQDLWDTKNEQYF.